This T cell receptor beta chain stems from a study of shared clonotypes between healthy human individuals. Findings and limits, study-wide: The genetic and exposure-history diversity represented was limited by few donors.

In the case of this clone: Its antigen is unknown.

Method: immunoSEQ multiplex PCR; TCRdb's copy keeps in-frame clones and lacks some. The sample lists around 2.1 million clones, 90% to 96% occurring once. The germline CDR1 and CDR2 sequences are GTSNPN and SVGIG (reference sequence). V was clipped by 3 bases and J by 6 bases, with 12 bases between them. The CDR3 is 13 amino acids. V usage is TRBV30 and J usage is TRBJ2-4; the D gene could be TRBD1 or TRBD2 (5 bases each). The clonotype was recovered from a man between 18 and 35 years old in good health. Source material: naive CD4+ T cells sorted from blood. The subset here: CD45RA+ positively selected. The CDR3 region has the DNA TGTGCCTGGAGGGGGGAAACCCTAAACATTCAGTACTTC. Translating it yields CAWRGETLNIQYF.